What follows is one T cell receptor beta chain and its context. The target antigen is unknown. This specimen belongs to a study of T cell clones after liver transplantation. Study-level background: As an antigen-independent comparator, third-party-reactive TCRbeta sequences came from pre-transplant mixed lymphocyte reactions. Until 12-24 months post-transplant, subjects got standard immunosuppression and no induction.

This CDR3 contains 15 residues. Trimming removed 5 bases from V and 3 bases from J; junction bases left unmatched: 7. The germline CDR1 and CDR2 sequences are SGHVS and FQNEAQ. General study results and limits: Small, mixed patient groups and varying post-transplant times limit these conclusions. In most of the 8 subjects, circulating graft-donor-reactive CD4 TCRbeta sequences fell significantly after transplant.

Produced via immunoSEQ multiplex PCR; TCRdb's table is partial and in-frame only. The table lists 49,000 or so clones, 70% to 75% of them singletons. J is TRBJ1-3 and V is TRBV7-8; TRBD1 matches 7 bases. Sequencing used CD4+ T cells from blood, obtained around 54 months after liver transplant. This TCR derives from a human patient who received a liver transplant. Certain T cells may be donor cells from the graft. The CDR3 DNA sequence: TGTGCCAGCAGCATATCTGGGGACAGTGGAAACACCATATATTTT. It codes for CASSISGDSGNTIYF.